This TCR beta chain originates from a study of response to subunit inactivated influenza vaccine. Points from the study as a whole: Only a handful of new T cells, the authors suggested, are recruited with each seasonal influenza vaccination.

Germline V gives CDR1 LGHNA, CDR2 YSLEER. Trimming took 1 base from V and 6 from J, leaving 10 bases between them. The CDR3 runs to 14 residues. In the case of this clonotype: Antigen unknown.

MiXCR, run by TCRdb on the RT-PCR reads, gives a single entry per CDR3 protein. The sample includes hundreds of thousands of distinct CDR3 sequences, approximately 24% of them seen just once. The genes are TRBV4-3 and TRBJ2-1; no firm D call. The sequences come from CD4+ T cells sorted from PBMCs, collected more than 4 days after vaccination. The receptor's source is a man aged 45-65 years who received an inactivated influenza vaccine. CDR3 DNA sequence: TGCGCCAGCAGCCAAGCCCGCTTGGGCAATGAGCAGTTCTTC. This translates into CASSQARLGNEQFF.